One T cell receptor beta chain is described in this entry. This entry is derived from a study of blood T cell repertoires in COVID-19. Trimming removed 1 base at V and 7 bases at J, with 8 bases between. This CDR3 is built from 13 residues. The germline gives CDR1 MNHEY, CDR2 SMNVEV (reference sequence). In the study's own analysis: Reference gene primer amplification gave estimated nucleated cell counts. TCRdb keeps only in-frame clones here, not all; method: immunoSEQ multiplex PCR. V, J and clone size are taken as reported in that table, and D and trimming were inferred from the DNA itself. The sample comprises 300,000 or so clones, about nine tenths of which are singletons, and 3% to 4% rests with the top ten.

The sequencing input was peripheral blood. This chain joins TRBV27 and TRBJ1-5; a weak D match, TRBD1 (5 bases). This receptor was obtained from a middle-aged woman with acute or convalescent COVID-19. CDR3 sequence (DNA): TGTGCCAGCAGTTTATGGTCAGGGCAGCCCCAGCATTTT. Its protein is CASSLWSGQPQHF.